The 21 T cell receptor beta chains reported below all come from one sample, sequenced in a study of cytomegalovirus exposure and HLA in healthy donors. Primers for the PCR totalled 60 Vbeta and 13 Jbeta. Generated by immunoSEQ multiplex PCR, the TCRdb table keeps only in-frame clones and is missing some. The sample lists more than 110,000 clones; 70% to 80% were seen once. The sample taken for sequencing was PBMCs. These receptors all stem from a woman aged 45 to 65 in good health and CMV-seropositive.

V and J are TRBV13 and TRBJ2-7, with a weak D call TRBD1 (6 bases). The length of the CDR3 is 11 residues. The V and J ends lost 11 bases and 1 base respectively, with 9 bases between them. Germline values: CDR1 PRHDT, CDR2 FYEKMQ (reference sequence). The CDR3 here is CAGGVSYEQYF. The CDR3, as DNA: TGTGCCGGGGGCGTATCCTACGAGCAGTACTTC. The variable domain in full, completed from reference TRBV13 and TRBJ2-7, reads AAGVIQSPRHLIKEKRETATLKCYPIPRHDTVYWYQQGPGQDPQFLISFYEKMQSDKGSIPDRFSAQQFSDYHSELNMSSLELGDSALYFCAGGVSYEQYFGPGTRLTVT.

This chain links TRBV27 with TRBJ1-2, with 7 bases matching TRBD1. Germline V gene sequence: CDR1 MNHEY, CDR2 SMNVEV (reference sequence). Unmatched junction bases numbered 9, after V lost 6 bases and J lost 5 bases. The CDR3 is made up of 14 amino acids. The CDR3 nucleotides read TGTGCCAGCAGAAGACAGGGTGGACTGTATGGCTACACCTTC. Translating gives CASRRQGGLYGYTF.

CDR3 nucleotide sequence: TGTGCCACCAGCAGAGAAGGGGACATCTCCTACGAGCAGTACTTC. It encodes CATSREGDISYEQYF. The chain carries TRBV15 and TRBJ2-7, with TRBD1 as a possible D gene (6 bases). Germline CDR1 LNHNV, CDR2 YYDKDF (reference sequence). V lost 0 bases and J 0 bases, leaving 9 bases between the germline ends. The CDR3 totals 15 residues.

This chain uses TRBV28 with TRBJ1-3, with a possible D match to TRBD1 (5 bases). The CDR3 is 15 residues long. The V end lost 2 bases, the J end lost 2 bases, and 10 bases lay between the germline ends. Germline V gives CDR1 MDHEN, CDR2 SYDVKM. The DNA for the CDR3 is TGTGCCAGCAGTTTAGGCAGGGCGGCTGGAAACACCATATATTTT. It yields the protein CASSLGRAAGNTIYF. The whole variable domain, filled in from reference TRBV28 and TRBJ1-3, reads DVKVTQSSRYLVKRTGEKVFLECVQDMDHENMFWYRQDPGLGLRLIYFSYDVKMKEKGDIPEGYSVSREKKERFSLILESASTNQTSMYLCASSLGRAAGNTIYFGEGSWLTVV.

The chain is built from TRBV28 and TRBJ1-4; maybe TRBD1 (6 bases). The CDR3 is 14 residues long. V was cut by 6 bases and J by 8 bases, with 16 bases left in between. Germline V CDR1 and CDR2: MDHEN, SYDVKM. CDR3 coding DNA: TGTGCCAGCAGCATAGGGACAACAGGGGAAAAACTGTTTTTT. Its protein is CASSIGTTGEKLFF.

The chain employs TRBV28 and TRBJ1-2; the D gene is possibly TRBD1 (5 bases). Germline V lookup: CDR1 MDHEN, CDR2 SYDVKM. Trimming pared 8 bases from V and 4 bases from J, leaving 17 bases between. The CDR3 covers 14 residues. The DNA of the CDR3 is TGTGCCAGCCGGAACAGGCCCCTATCCTATGGCTACACCTTC. This encodes CASRNRPLSYGYTF.

CDR3 coding DNA: TGTGCCAGCAGCCGGACAGGGCTGCAAGAGACCCAGTACTTC. Translating it yields CASSRTGLQETQYF. The J gene is TRBJ2-5, the V gene TRBV7-3, with 8 bases aligning to TRBD1. This CDR3 is 14 amino acids long. V dropped 5 bases and J dropped 2; count of bases not matched to a gene: 4. Looked up from germline, CDR1 is SGHTA and CDR2 is FQGTGA. Complete variable domain (other parts from reference TRBV7-3 and TRBJ2-5): GAGVSQTPSNKVTEKGKYVELRCDPISGHTALYWYRQSLGQGPEFLIYFQGTGAADDSGLPNDRFFAVRPEGSVSTLKIQRTERGDSAVYLCASSRTGLQETQYFGPGTRLLVL.

This clone was counted between two and nine times. This chain uses TRBV2 with TRBJ1-4; no firm D call. The CDR3 has 15 residues. V lost 0 bases and J 5 bases, leaving 10 bases between the germline ends. Germline CDR1 SNHLY, CDR2 FYNNEI. The CDR3 sequence is CASSEAAGRNEKLFF. The DNA for the CDR3 is TGTGCCAGCAGTGAAGCGGCAGGAAGGAATGAAAAACTGTTTTTT.

The chain employs TRBV5-1 and TRBJ2-2, with 8 bases fitting TRBD1. The trim removed 4 bases at V and 3 bases at J, leaving 5 bases unmatched. CDR1 is SGHRS, CDR2 YFSETQ, per germline. CDR3 length equals 15 residues. DNA of the CDR3: TGCGCCAGCAGCCTGGACAGGGCCGACACCGGGGAGCTGTTTTTT. Translation: CASSLDRADTGELFF.

A single count supports this clone. The V gene is TRBV29-1, the J gene TRBJ2-5; the match to TRBD1 covers 12 bases. The J call may be faulty, since TRBJ2-7 better matches the DNA end. Per the germline V gene, CDR1 is SQVTM and CDR2 is ANQGSEA. The CDR3 is 13 amino acids. The CDR3 loop is CSVSRDRGPEQYF. The CDR3 nucleotides are TGCAGCGTTTCCCGGGACAGGGGGCCCGAGCAGTACTTC.

The V call is TRBV9, the J call TRBJ2-2, with D uncertain. Trimming took 1 base from V and 4 from J, leaving 20 bases between them. Germline CDR1 and CDR2: SGDLS and YYNGEE. The CDR3 totals 18 residues. The CDR3 is CASSVTPEPDFSTGELFF. In DNA form, the CDR3 reads TGTGCCAGCAGCGTAACTCCAGAACCCGACTTTTCCACCGGGGAGCTGTTTTTT. Filled out from reference TRBV9 and TRBJ2-2, the complete variable domain reads DSGVTQTPKHLITATGQRVTLRCSPRSGDLSVYWYQQSLDQGLQFLIQYYNGEERAKGNILERFSAQQFPDLHSELNLSSLELGDSALYFCASSVTPEPDFSTGELFFGEGSRLTVL.

This clone was observed once. J is TRBJ2-7 and V is TRBV27; 7 nucleotides line up with TRBD1. V dropped 3 bases and J dropped 9; count of bases not matched to a gene: 11. The germline V gene has CDR1 MNHEY and CDR2 SMNVEV (reference sequence). This CDR3 spans 14 amino acids. The DNA for the CDR3 is TGTGCCAGCAGTTTTCTTGACAGGGAAACACGGCAGTACTTC. It encodes CASSFLDRETRQYF.

J is TRBJ2-1 and V is TRBV4-2; 10 bases fit TRBD2. CDR1 and CDR2 (germline): LGHNA, YNFKEQ. The CDR3 is 16 residues long. After removal of 3 bases from V and 4 bases from J, the junction contained 6 bases not matched to a gene. The CDR3 loop is CASSHYSGGGYNEQFF. As DNA, the CDR3 is TGTGCCAGCAGCCACTACAGCGGGGGGGGGTACAATGAGCAGTTCTTC.

This chain connects TRBV28 to TRBJ2-7; D possibly corresponds to TRBD1 (6 bases). Germline CDR1 MDHEN, CDR2 SYDVKM. The CDR3 is made up of 13 amino acids. Deletions cut 8 bases from V and 6 bases from J, with 17 bases between. CDR3 amino acids: CASEVRGRGEQYF. DNA for the CDR3: TGTGCCAGCGAAGTCAGGGGAAGGGGCGAGCAGTACTTC.

This clone occurred a few times. The rearrangement links TRBV5-4 to TRBJ2-5; D not resolved. This CDR3 spans 13 amino acids. Germline CDR1 and CDR2: SGHNT and YYREEE (reference sequence). V lost 1 base and J lost 3, with 7 bases in between. The CDR3 nucleotides read TGTGCCAGCAGCTTGAGTGTAGAAGAGACCCAGTACTTC. This translates into CASSLSVEETQYF.

This chain links TRBV2 with TRBJ1-2, with 9 positions matching TRBD1. The CDR3 has 14 residues. J lost 4 bases, V lost 4 bases, and 4 bases had no gene match. Germline loops: CDR1 SNHLY, CDR2 FYNNEI. CDR3 nucleotide sequence: TGTGCCAGCAGTGTACAGGGGGCGGGCTATGGCTACACCTTC. This sequence encodes CASSVQGAGYGYTF.

This clone was detected a few times. The rearrangement links TRBV9 to TRBJ2-5; 12 bases agree with TRBD1. Germline assignment: CDR1 SGDLS and CDR2 YYNGEE. CDR3 length: 16 residues. Trimming at V came to 0 bases and at J to 5 bases, leaving 5 bases not matched to a gene. In DNA form, the CDR3 reads TGTGCCAGCAGCGTAGGGGACAGGGGGCTTGTGGAGACCCAGTACTTC. Its translation is CASSVGDRGLVETQYF.

The sample holds one count of this clone. The chain recombines TRBV9 with TRBJ1-2, with 7 bases aligning to TRBD1. This CDR3 spans 15 amino acids. In germline, CDR1 is SGDLS, CDR2 YYNGEE. The V and J ends lost 2 bases and 2 bases, in that order; junction bases with no gene match: 6. The CDR3 here is CASSVGQAYNYGYTF. CDR3 sequence (DNA): TGTGCCAGCAGCGTTGGACAGGCCTACAACTATGGCTACACCTTC. The full variable domain, rest sourced from reference TRBV9 and TRBJ1-2, is DSGVTQTPKHLITATGQRVTLRCSPRSGDLSVYWYQQSLDQGLQFLIQYYNGEERAKGNILERFSAQQFPDLHSELNLSSLELGDSALYFCASSVGQAYNYGYTFGSGTRLTVV.

As for this clone: An end of the junction differs from the germline gene, which may be a read error. The chain uses TRBV7-7 and TRBJ2-2, with 10 bases lining up with TRBD1. Per the germline V gene, CDR1 is SSHAT and CDR2 is FNYEAQ (reference sequence). The CDR3 runs to 16 residues. CDR3 loop: CASSPGTGVHTGELFF. The CDR3 DNA is TGTGCTAGCAGCCCCGGGACAGGGGTTCACACCGGGGAGCTGTTTTTT.

V and J are TRBV28 and TRBJ1-2; 9 nucleotides match TRBD1. V trimming: 5 bases; J trimming: 0 bases; junction bases outside the gene matches: 10. The CDR3 totals 17 residues. CDR1 is MDHEN, CDR2 SYDVKM, per germline. The CDR3 sequence: CASSAPIQGAPNYGYTF. The CDR3 DNA follows: TGTGCCAGCAGTGCACCAATACAGGGGGCGCCTAACTATGGCTACACCTTC.

V and J are TRBV6-5 and TRBJ1-6; D gene unclear. V lost 6 bases and J 7 bases, leaving 13 bases between the germline ends. Germline-derived CDR1 and CDR2 are MNHEY and SVGAGI. The CDR3 extends over 14 amino acids. The DNA for the CDR3 is TGTGCCAGCAGCATCACGAGACTCAATTCACCCCTCCACTTT. Protein sequence: CASSITRLNSPLHF.